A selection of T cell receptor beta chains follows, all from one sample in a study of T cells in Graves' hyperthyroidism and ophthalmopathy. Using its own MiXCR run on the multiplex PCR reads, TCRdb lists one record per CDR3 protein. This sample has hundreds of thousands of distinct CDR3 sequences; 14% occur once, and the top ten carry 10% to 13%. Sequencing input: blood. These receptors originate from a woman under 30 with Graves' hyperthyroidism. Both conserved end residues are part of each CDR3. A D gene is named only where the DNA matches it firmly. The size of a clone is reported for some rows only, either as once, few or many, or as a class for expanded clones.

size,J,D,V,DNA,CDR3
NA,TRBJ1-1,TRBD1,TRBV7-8,TGTGCCAGCAGCTTAGGACAGGGTGTTGCTGAAGCTTTCTTT,CASSLGQGVAEAFF
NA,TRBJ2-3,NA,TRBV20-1,TGCAGTGCGGAAGGCACAGATACGCAGTATTTT,CSAEGTDTQYF
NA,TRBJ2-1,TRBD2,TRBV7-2,TGTGCCAGCAGCATCCTAGCGGGGGGTTCAGGCAATGAGCAGTTCTTC,CASSILAGGSGNEQFF
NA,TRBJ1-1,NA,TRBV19,TGTGCCAGTAGTATAGTAGGACAGATAAACACTGAAGCTTTCTTT,CASSIVGQINTEAFF
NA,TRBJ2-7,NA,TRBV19,TGTGCCAGTAGTATACACGGGAGAATCGACGAGCAGTACTTC,CASSIHGRIDEQYF
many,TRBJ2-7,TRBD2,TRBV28,TGTGCCAGCACCGCCGTTCCAGCGGGGCCCTACGAGCAGTACTTC,CASTAVPAGPYEQYF
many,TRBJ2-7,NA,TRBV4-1,TGCGCCAGCAGCCACCCCCCTCATGGGGTCTACGAGCAGTACTTC,CASSHPPHGVYEQYF
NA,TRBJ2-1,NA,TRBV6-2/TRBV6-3,TGTGCCAGCGGGCAGGATTTGTACAATGAGCAGTTCTTC,CASGQDLYNEQFF
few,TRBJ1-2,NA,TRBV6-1,TGTGCCAGCAGGAATTTAGGACAACTCCTTTCTAAAGGCTACACCTTC,CASRNLGQLLSKGYTF
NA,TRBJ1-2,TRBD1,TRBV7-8,TGTGCCAGCAGCTTAGGGGGGGGGACAGGGCGAGGCTACACCTTC,CASSLGGGTGRGYTF
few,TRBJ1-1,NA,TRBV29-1,TGCAGCGTTGAGCAGGATCGGAACACTGAAGCTTTCTTT,CSVEQDRNTEAFF
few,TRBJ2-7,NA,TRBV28,TGTGCCAGCAGCTCGGGCGGAGGTGGTGTCTACGAGCAGTACTTC,CASSSGGGGVYEQYF
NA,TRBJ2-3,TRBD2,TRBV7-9,TGTGCCAGCACACCCCGGGAGGGTGGGAGCACAGATACGCAGTATTTT,CASTPREGGSTDTQYF
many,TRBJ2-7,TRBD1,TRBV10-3,TGTGCCATCAGTGAATTGACAGGGGCCTACGAGCAGTACTTC,CAISELTGAYEQYF
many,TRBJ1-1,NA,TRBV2,TGTGCCAGCATCCCCAGCTCTGAGGCTGAAGCTTTCTTT,CASIPSSEAEAFF
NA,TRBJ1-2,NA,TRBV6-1,TGTGCCAGCCGACTGGACGGACGCTATGGCTACACCTTC,CASRLDGRYGYTF
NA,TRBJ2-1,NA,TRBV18,TGTGCCAGCTCACCTATGAAGGGGAGCTCCTACAATGAGCAGTTCTTC,CASSPMKGSSYNEQFF
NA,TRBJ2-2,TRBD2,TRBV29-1,TGCAGCGTTGAAGCATTTCCCCTAGCGGGAGGCTCGAACACCGGGGAGCTGTTTTTT,CSVEAFPLAGGSNTGELFF
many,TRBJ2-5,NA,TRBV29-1,TGCAGCGTTTTGGCCCAAGAGACCCAGTACTTC,CSVLAQETQYF
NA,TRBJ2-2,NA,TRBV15,TGTGCCTCCGGATCGAAGAACACCGGGGAGCTGTTTTTT,CASGSKNTGELFF
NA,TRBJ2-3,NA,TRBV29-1,TGCAGCGTTGCGGTTCACAGAAAGAGCACAGATACGCAGTATTTT,CSVAVHRKSTDTQYF
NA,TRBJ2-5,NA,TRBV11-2,TGTGCCAGCAGCTTTGTGCGGGTTTCGGGGGAGACCCAGTACTTC,CASSFVRVSGETQYF
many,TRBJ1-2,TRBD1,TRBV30,TGTGCCTGGGGGGACAGGGCCGACTATGGCTACACCTTC,CAWGDRADYGYTF
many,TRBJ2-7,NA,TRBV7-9,TGTGCCAGCAGCTTAGACCGGAAGATTATAGGTCCGGACGAGCAGTACTTC,CASSLDRKIIGPDEQYF
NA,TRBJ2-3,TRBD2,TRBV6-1,TGTGCCAGCAAGGGGAGGGTCCCCACAGATACGCAGTATTTT,CASKGRVPTDTQYF
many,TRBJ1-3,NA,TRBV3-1,TGTGCCAGCAGCCAGAGGACTGTATCTGGAAACACCATATATTTT,CASSQRTVSGNTIYF
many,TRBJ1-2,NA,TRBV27,TGTGCCAGCAGTCCTGGAAACCCCCGGGGCTACACCTTC,CASSPGNPRGYTF
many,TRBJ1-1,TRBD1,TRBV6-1,TGTGCCAGCAGTGTAACAGGGGGCACTGAAGCTTTCTTT,CASSVTGGTEAFF
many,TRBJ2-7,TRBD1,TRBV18,TGTGCCAGCTCACCTCCCGGGACAGGCGAGCAGTACTTC,CASSPPGTGEQYF
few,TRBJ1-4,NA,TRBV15,TGTGCCACCAGCAGAGACAGGGAGGCTCAAGGTGAAAAACTGTTTTTT,CATSRDREAQGEKLFF
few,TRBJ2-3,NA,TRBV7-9,TGTGCCAGCAGCGATAGCCTCTCCTATCTCACAGATACGCAGTATTTT,CASSDSLSYLTDTQYF
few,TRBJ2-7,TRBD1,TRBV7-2,TGTGCCAGCAGCCGAACGTGGGACAGGCTCCCGGGGGAGCAGTACTTC,CASSRTWDRLPGEQYF
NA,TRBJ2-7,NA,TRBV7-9,TGTGCCAGCACCCCTGGGGGTGGAGAAAGTCCCGAGCAGTACTTC,CASTPGGGESPEQYF
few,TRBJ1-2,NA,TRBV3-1,TGTGCCAGCAGCCAAGACCCCAGCGGTTGGGGCTACACCTTC,CASSQDPSGWGYTF
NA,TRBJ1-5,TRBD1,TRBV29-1,TGCAGCGCGGGGACAGGTTTGGGCAATCAGCCCCAGCATTTT,CSAGTGLGNQPQHF
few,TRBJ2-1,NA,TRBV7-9,TGTGCCAGCAGCTTAAGGGGGGCCACGAGAAATGAGCAGTTCTTC,CASSLRGATRNEQFF
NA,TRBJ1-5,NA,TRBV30,TGTGCCTGGAGCGGAGGGACTCCGGGCCAGCATTTT,CAWSGGTPGQHF
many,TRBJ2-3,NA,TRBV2,TGTGCCAGCTGGCGCCACACTAGCACAGATACGCAGTATTTT,CASWRHTSTDTQYF
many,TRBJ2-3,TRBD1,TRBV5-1,TGCGCCAGCAGCTGGGCAGGGGGCTTGACAGATACGCAGTATTTT,CASSWAGGLTDTQYF
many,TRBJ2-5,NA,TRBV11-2,TGTGCCAGCAGCTTCGGGGGGCGATGGCGGTACCAAGAGACCCAGTACTTC,CASSFGGRWRYQETQYF
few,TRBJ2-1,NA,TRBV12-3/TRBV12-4,TGTGCCAGCGCGAGCATTGGTAGCTCCTACAATGAGCAGTTCTTC,CASASIGSSYNEQFF
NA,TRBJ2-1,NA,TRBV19,TGTGCCAGTAGTATTGTTGGGTTGTCCTACAATGAGCAGTTCTTC,CASSIVGLSYNEQFF
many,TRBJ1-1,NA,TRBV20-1,TGCAGTGCTCGGACATTAAAACTTGAAGCTTTCTTT,CSARTLKLEAFF
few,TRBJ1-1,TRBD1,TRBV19,TGTGCCAGTACGACCCACGGGACAGGGGACTTTAAAAGGAGTTGGACTGAAGCTTTCTTT,CASTTHGTGDFKRSWTEAFF
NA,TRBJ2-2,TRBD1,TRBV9,TGTGCCAGCAGCATGGAGACAGGGCCCACCGGGGAGCTGTTTTTT,CASSMETGPTGELFF
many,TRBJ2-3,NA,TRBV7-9,TGTGCCAGCAGCTTAGTTCGGCAGATTAGCACAGATACGCAGTATTTT,CASSLVRQISTDTQYF
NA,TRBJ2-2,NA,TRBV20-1,TGCAGTGCTAGCGACCTGGTTTCGGGGCGCGCCTCAACCGGGGAGCTGTTTTTT,CSASDLVSGRASTGELFF
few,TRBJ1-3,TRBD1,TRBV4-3,TGCGCCAGCAGCCCCGGGACAGGGGCTGGAAACACCATATATTTT,CASSPGTGAGNTIYF
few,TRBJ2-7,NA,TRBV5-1,TGCGCCAGCAGCTTTAAGCAGTACTTC,CASSFKQYF
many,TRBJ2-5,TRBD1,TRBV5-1,TGCGCCAGCAGCTTACGACAGGGGGCTGAGGAAGAGACCCAGTACTTC,CASSLRQGAEEETQYF
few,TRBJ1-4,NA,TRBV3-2,TGTGCCAGCGGCTCCGACAGGGGAGAGGATGAAAAACTGTTTTTT,CASGSDRGEDEKLFF
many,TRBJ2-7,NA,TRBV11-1,TGTGCCAGCAGCCTCCGGTTTAGGGAGCCCTACGAGCAGTACTTC,CASSLRFREPYEQYF
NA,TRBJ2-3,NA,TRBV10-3,TGTGCCAGTCGGCTGGGCAGGGAAGGAGATACGCAGTATTTT,CASRLGREGDTQYF
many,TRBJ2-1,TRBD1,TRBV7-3,TGTGCCAGCAGCTTAGAAGGGACAGGGGGATACAATGAGCAGTTCTTC,CASSLEGTGGYNEQFF
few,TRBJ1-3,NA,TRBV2,TGTGCCAGCAGTGATCTGTACGGGAGCTCTGGAAACACCATATATTTT,CASSDLYGSSGNTIYF
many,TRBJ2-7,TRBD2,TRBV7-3,TGTGCCAGCAGCTTAGCGGGACTAGCGGGAGACGAGCAGTACTTC,CASSLAGLAGDEQYF
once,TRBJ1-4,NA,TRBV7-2,TGTGCCAGCAGCTTCCCCGACCCAGGGGATGGTGAAAAACTGTTTTTT,CASSFPDPGDGEKLFF
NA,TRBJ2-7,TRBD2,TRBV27,TGTGCCAGCAGCTGGGGTAGCGGGAGTAATGAGCAGTACTTC,CASSWGSGSNEQYF
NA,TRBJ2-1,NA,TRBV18,TGTGCCAGCTCAGCTCGATTGGACTTTCGGGGAGGTGAGCAGTTCTTC,CASSARLDFRGGEQFF
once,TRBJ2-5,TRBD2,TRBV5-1,TGCGCCAGCAGCTCCGGAGGGACTAGTTCCGCCCAAGAGACCCAGTACTTC,CASSSGGTSSAQETQYF